This TCR beta chain emerged from a study of T cell clonotyping in hematopoietic cell transplantation. The wider study: Recipient samples before transplant were obtained post-cytoreduction.

Overall study findings and caveats: Pathologically expanded recipient clonotypes increased progressively from day 30 to day 180 as diversity fell. Cells were unsorted, so CD4 and CD8 contributions were not separated. Higher Inverse Simpson Index values in graft donor and pretransplant recipient predicted broader posttransplant TCR diversity.

Trimming at V came to 11 bases and at J to 1 base, leaving 9 bases not matched to a gene. CDR3 size: 15 residues. CDR1 is SNHLY and CDR2 is FYNNEI in the germline V gene. Data came from immunoSEQ multiplex PCR; TCRdb stores just in-frame clones and leaves some out. This table holds more than 40,000 clones, 75% to 90% found once. The time point was: recipient sample about 28 days before transplant, after cytoreduction. Concerning this clone itself: The target antigen is unknown.

The input for sequencing was peripheral blood mononuclear cells, taken before stem cell transplant. The sequence came from a man in his 60s with acute myeloid leukemia. Some clones in this sample may be carry-over from other donors' samples. This rearrangement joins TRBV2 to TRBJ1-1, with TRBD1 matching over 11 bases. CDR3: CARGGTGGPNTEAFF. The CDR3 bases are TGTGCCCGTGGGGGGACAGGGGGGCCGAACACTGAAGCTTTCTTT. Filled out from reference TRBV2 and TRBJ1-1, the complete variable domain reads EPEVTQTPSHQVTQMGQEVILRCVPISNHLYFYWYRQILGQKVEFLVSFYNNEISEKSEIFDDQFSVERPDGSNFTLKIRSTKLEDSAMYFCARGGTGGPNTEAFFGQGTRLTVV.